This TCR beta chain was identified in a study of T cells in Graves' hyperthyroidism and ophthalmopathy. TCR beta CDR3 regions were amplified from RNA transcripts. HTBI primers were employed in a first-round RT-PCR of the TCR CDR3. TCRdb fed the multiplex PCR reads into MiXCR, producing one record per CDR3 protein. The profile covers around 340,000 distinct CDR3 sequences, with approximately 22% appearing a single time and around half taken by the ten largest. Many counts were recorded for this clonotype. Deletions cut 9 bases from V and 2 bases from J, with 11 bases between. Germline CDR1 reads MDHEN; CDR2 reads SYDVKM. This CDR3 contains 12 residues.

The V call is TRBV28, the J call TRBJ2-7, with a weak D call TRBD1 (5 bases). The sequenced material came from blood. The source is a woman in her 50s with Graves' hyperthyroidism. CDR3: CASQGRPYEQYF. The CDR3 region has the DNA TGTGCCAGTCAGGGCAGACCCTACGAGCAGTACTTC.